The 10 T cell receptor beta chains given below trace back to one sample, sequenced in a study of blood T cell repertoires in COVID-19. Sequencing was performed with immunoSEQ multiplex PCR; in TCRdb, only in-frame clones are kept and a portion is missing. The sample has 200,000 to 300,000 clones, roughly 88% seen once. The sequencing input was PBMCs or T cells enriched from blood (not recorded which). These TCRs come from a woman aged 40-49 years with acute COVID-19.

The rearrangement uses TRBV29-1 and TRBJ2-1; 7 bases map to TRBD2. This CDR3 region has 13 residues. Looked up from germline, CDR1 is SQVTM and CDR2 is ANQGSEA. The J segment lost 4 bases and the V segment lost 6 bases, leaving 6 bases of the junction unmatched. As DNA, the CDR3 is TGCAGCGTCGGGGGAGGGCTTTACAATGAGCAGTTCTTC. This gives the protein CSVGGGLYNEQFF.

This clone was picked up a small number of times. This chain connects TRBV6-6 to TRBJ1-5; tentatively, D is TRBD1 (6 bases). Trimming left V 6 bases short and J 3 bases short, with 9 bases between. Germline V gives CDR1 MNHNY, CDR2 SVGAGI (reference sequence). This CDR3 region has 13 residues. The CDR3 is CASRRGNNQPQHF. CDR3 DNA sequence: TGTGCCAGCAGAAGGGGGAACAATCAGCCCCAGCATTTT.

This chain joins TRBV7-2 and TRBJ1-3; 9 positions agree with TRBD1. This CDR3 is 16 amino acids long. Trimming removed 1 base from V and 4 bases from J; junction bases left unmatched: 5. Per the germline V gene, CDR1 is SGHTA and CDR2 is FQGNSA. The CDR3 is CASSLEGQGWGNTIYF. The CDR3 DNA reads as TGTGCCAGCAGCTTAGAAGGACAGGGGTGGGGAAACACCATATATTTT.

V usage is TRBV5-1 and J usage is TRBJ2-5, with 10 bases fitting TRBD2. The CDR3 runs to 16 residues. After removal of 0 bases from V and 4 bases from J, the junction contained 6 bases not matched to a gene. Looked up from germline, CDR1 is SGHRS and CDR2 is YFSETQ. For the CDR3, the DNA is TGCGCCAGCAGCTTGGGTGGACTAGCGGTAACAGAGACCCAGTACTTC. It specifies CASSLGGLAVTETQYF.

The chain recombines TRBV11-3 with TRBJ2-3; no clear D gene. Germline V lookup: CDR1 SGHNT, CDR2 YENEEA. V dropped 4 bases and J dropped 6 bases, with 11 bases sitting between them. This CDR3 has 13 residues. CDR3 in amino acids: CASSSLNRDTQYF. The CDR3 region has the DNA TGTGCCAGCAGCTCACTAAATAGGGATACGCAGTATTTT.

The CDR3 spells CASSQVAGGGQETQYF. The CDR3 nucleotides read TGTGCCAGCAGCCAAGTAGCGGGAGGTGGGCAAGAGACCCAGTACTTC. The rearrangement links TRBV3-1 (or the pseudogene TRBV3-2) to TRBJ2-5; 10 bases are shared with TRBD2. The germline CDR1 and CDR2 sequences are LGHDT and YNNKEL (reference sequence). With 1 base clipped from V and 2 bases from J, the junction kept 4 bases outside the gene matches. The CDR3 totals 16 residues.

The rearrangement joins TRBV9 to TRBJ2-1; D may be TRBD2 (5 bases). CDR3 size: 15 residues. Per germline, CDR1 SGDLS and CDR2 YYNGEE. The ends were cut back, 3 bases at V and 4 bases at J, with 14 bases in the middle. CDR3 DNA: TGTGCCAGCAGCGCCCCAAAAGCGGAGTACAATGAGCAGTTCTTC. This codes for CASSAPKAEYNEQFF.

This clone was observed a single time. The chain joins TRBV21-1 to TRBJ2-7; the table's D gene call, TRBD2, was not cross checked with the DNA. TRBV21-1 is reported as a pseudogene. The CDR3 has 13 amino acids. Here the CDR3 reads CAILAGGPGEQYV. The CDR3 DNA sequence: TGTGCCATCCTAGCGGGAGGGCCGGGGGAGCAGTACGTC.

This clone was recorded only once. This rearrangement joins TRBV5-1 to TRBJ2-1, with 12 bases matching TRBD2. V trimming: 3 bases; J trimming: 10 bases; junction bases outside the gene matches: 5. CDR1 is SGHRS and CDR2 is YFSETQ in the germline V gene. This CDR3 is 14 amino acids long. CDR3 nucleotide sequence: TGCGCCAGCAGCTGGACTAGCGGGGTCCGCGAGCAGTTCTTC. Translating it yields CASSWTSGVREQFF.

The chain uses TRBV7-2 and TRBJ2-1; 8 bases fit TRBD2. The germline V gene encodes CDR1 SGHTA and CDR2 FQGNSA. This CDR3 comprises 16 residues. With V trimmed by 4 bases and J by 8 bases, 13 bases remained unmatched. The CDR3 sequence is CASSSPDGGVDYEQFF. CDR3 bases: TGTGCCAGCAGCTCCCCTGACGGGGGGGTCGACTATGAGCAGTTCTTC.